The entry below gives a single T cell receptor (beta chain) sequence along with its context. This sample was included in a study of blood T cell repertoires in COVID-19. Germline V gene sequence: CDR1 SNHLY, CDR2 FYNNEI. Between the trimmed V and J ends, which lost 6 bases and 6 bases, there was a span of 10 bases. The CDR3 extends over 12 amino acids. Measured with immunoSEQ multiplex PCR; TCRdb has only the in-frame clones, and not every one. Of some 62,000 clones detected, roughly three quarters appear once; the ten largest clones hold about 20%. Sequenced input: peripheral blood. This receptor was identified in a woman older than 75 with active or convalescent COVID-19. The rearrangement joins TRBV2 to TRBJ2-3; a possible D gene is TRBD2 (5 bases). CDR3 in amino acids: CASRKEEDTQYF. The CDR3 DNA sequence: TGTGCCAGCAGAAAGGAGGAGGATACGCAGTATTTT.